This is a list of T cell receptor beta chains from one sample in a study of T cells in Graves' hyperthyroidism and ophthalmopathy. TCRdb called the multiplex PCR reads again in MiXCR, with one record for every CDR3 protein. The sample carries under 550,000 distinct CDR3 sequences, around 20% recorded once. The sequencing sample was made of blood. These receptor sequences come from a man in his forties with Graves' ophthalmopathy. Each CDR3 is given with its conserved first and last residue. A D gene is named only where the DNA matches it firmly. A row's size may be missing; if present it is once, few, many or a size class.

V	J	size	D	CDR3	DNA
TRBV9	TRBJ2-3	few	NA	CASSESREVRTDTQYF	TGTGCCAGCAGCGAATCAAGGGAAGTGAGAACAGATACGCAGTATTTT
TRBV11-3	TRBJ2-7	many	NA	CASSQPSSYEQYF	TGTGCCAGCAGCCAACCCAGCTCCTACGAGCAGTACTTC
TRBV5-5	TRBJ1-1	NA	NA	CASSSRTGPTEAFF	TGTGCCAGCAGCTCCCGTACGGGGCCCACTGAAGCTTTCTTT
TRBV29-1	TRBJ2-1	NA	NA	CSVDLLPGNEQFF	TGCAGCGTTGACTTGCTGCCGGGCAATGAGCAGTTCTTC
TRBV30	TRBJ1-6	NA	NA	CAWRGWTENSPLHF	TGTGCCTGGAGGGGCTGGACAGAGAATTCACCCCTCCACTTT
TRBV20-1	TRBJ2-7	many	NA	CSADHQADAYEQYF	TGCAGTGCCGACCACCAAGCGGACGCCTACGAGCAGTACTTC
TRBV6-5	TRBJ2-6	once	NA	CASSYSQAGANVLTF	TGTGCCAGCAGTTACTCGCAGGCTGGGGCCAACGTCCTGACTTTC
TRBV7-2	TRBJ2-7	many	TRBD2	CASSASSGSLYEQYF	TGTGCCAGCAGCGCTTCTAGCGGGAGTCTCTACGAGCAGTACTTC
TRBV29-1	TRBJ2-7	few	TRBD2	CSVASGYEQYF	TGCAGCGTTGCTAGCGGCTACGAGCAGTACTTC
TRBV7-2	TRBJ2-3	many	NA	CASSLAVDKSDTQYF	TGTGCCAGCAGCTTAGCGGTGGACAAGTCAGATACGCAGTATTTT
TRBV7-6	TRBJ1-1	NA	NA	CASSEALSTEAFF	TGTGCCAGCAGCGAGGCCCTTTCTACCGAAGCTTTCTTT
TRBV5-1	TRBJ2-3	many	NA	CASSLEARVTDTQYF	TGCGCCAGCAGCTTGGAAGCGCGGGTCACAGATACGCAGTATTTT
TRBV4-1	TRBJ1-2	many	NA	CASSRGAYGYTF	TGCGCCAGCAGCCGAGGGGCCTATGGCTACACCTTC
TRBV2	TRBJ1-1	many	NA	CASRGITGWGTEAFF	TGTGCCAGCAGGGGCATTACCGGATGGGGCACTGAAGCTTTCTTT
TRBV9	TRBJ2-3	once	NA	CATSRGPATDTQYF	TGTGCCACCTCCCGGGGGCCAGCCACAGATACGCAGTATTTT
TRBV14	TRBJ2-7	NA	TRBD1	CASSQSGTGNHEQYF	TGTGCCAGCAGCCAAAGTGGGACAGGGAATCACGAGCAGTACTTC
TRBV7-2	TRBJ2-7	NA	NA	CASSLDGQGLYEQYF	TGTGCCAGCAGCTTAGATGGCCAGGGTCTTTACGAGCAGTACTTC
TRBV7-3	TRBJ2-2	many	TRBD1	CASSLGTVNTGELFF	TGTGCCAGCAGCCTAGGGACAGTGAACACCGGGGAGCTGTTTTTT
TRBV27	TRBJ1-5	NA	TRBD1	CASSHYRGNQPQHF	TGTGCCAGCAGCCATTACAGGGGGAATCAGCCCCAGCATTTT
TRBV18	TRBJ2-7	many	NA	CASSPPWGNPYEQYF	TGTGCCAGCTCACCACCGTGGGGCAACCCCTACGAGCAGTACTTC
TRBV2	TRBJ1-2	many	NA	CASSEALRGSSNYGYTF	TGTGCCAGCAGTGAAGCCCTTCGGGGAAGCTCTAACTATGGCTACACCTTC
TRBV3-1	TRBJ2-6	few	NA	CASSQIPPLPSGANVLTF	TGTGCCAGCAGCCAAATTCCCCCACTACCCTCTGGGGCCAACGTCCTGACTTTC
TRBV6-2/TRBV6-3	TRBJ1-2	few	TRBD1	CASSSSGTGDYGYTF	TGTGCCAGCAGTAGCAGCGGGACAGGGGACTATGGCTACACCTTC
TRBV6-1	TRBJ1-1	NA	NA	CASSHTPLRANQAFF	TGTGCCAGCAGTCATACCCCCCTAAGAGCCAACCAGGCTTTCTTT
TRBV5-1	TRBJ2-1	many	TRBD1	CASSSDRAYNEQFF	TGCGCCAGCAGCTCCGACAGGGCCTACAATGAGCAGTTCTTC
TRBV28	TRBJ2-7	NA	TRBD1	CASRYRTGFCEQYF	TGTGCCAGCAGATATAGGACAGGCTTCTGCGAGCAGTACTTC
TRBV4-3	TRBJ2-2	NA	TRBD1	CASSLAGQGGTGELFF	TGCGCCAGCAGCCTTGCCGGACAGGGTGGCACCGGGGAGCTGTTTTTT
TRBV14	TRBJ2-7	NA	TRBD2	CASSLWTSGPYEQYF	TGTGCCAGCAGCCTGTGGACTAGCGGACCCTACGAGCAGTACTTC
TRBV28	TRBJ2-7	many	TRBD1	CASSSPRDRNYEQYF	TGTGCCAGCAGTTCCCCCCGGGACAGAAACTACGAGCAGTACTTC
TRBV5-5	TRBJ2-6	NA	TRBD2	CASSPGQTIAGALSGANVLTF	TGTGCCAGCAGCCCGGGACAGACTATAGCGGGAGCTCTCTCTGGGGCCAACGTCCTGACTTTC
TRBV27	TRBJ1-1	many	NA	CASSLYPGPNGVTEAFF	TGTGCCAGCAGTTTATATCCAGGGCCAAATGGGGTCACTGAAGCTTTCTTT
TRBV5-1	TRBJ1-4	once	TRBD1	CASRLQGRGEKLFF	TGCGCCAGCAGGTTACAGGGGCGTGGGGAAAAACTGTTTTTT
TRBV6-2/TRBV6-3	TRBJ2-1	NA	NA	CASTPGLSYNEQFF	TGTGCCAGCACCCCAGGGCTCTCCTACAATGAGCAGTTCTTC